These T cell receptor beta chains were read from a single sample in a study of blood T cells in healthy people across ages. Each CDR3 protein is one row after TCRdb ran MiXCR on the 5' RACE reads. The top ten clones hold around 14% of a sample with 850,000 to 1,100,000 distinct CDR3 sequences, 35% to 40% of them seen once. Sequencing used blood. These receptors all come from a man aged 18 to 35 in good health. Each CDR3 is given with its conserved first and last residue. D genes are given only for firm matches. Not every row has a clone size; where given, it reads once, few, many or a size class.

v_gene,len,d_gene,abundance,j_gene,CDR3aa,CDR3nt
TRBV4-1,17,-,-,TRBJ2-5,CASSQMGGGTEQETQYF,TGTGCCAGCAGCCAGATGGGTGGCGGGACAGAACAAGAGACCCAGTACTTC
TRBV7-2,14,-,-,TRBJ1-1,CASIPGGTWTEAFF,TGTGCCAGCATCCCCGGGGGGACGTGGACTGAAGCTTTCTTT
TRBV9,15,-,-,TRBJ1-5,CASSVAGADNQPQHF,TGTGCCAGCAGCGTAGCTGGCGCGGACAATCAGCCCCAGCATTTT
TRBV25-1,17,-,few,TRBJ1-4,CASSEYPDNTGGEKLFF,TGTGCCAGCAGTGAATATCCCGACAACACCGGGGGTGAAAAACTGTTTTTT
TRBV20-1,16,-,many,TRBJ1-3,CSAEDRLGDSGNTIYF,TGCAGTGCTGAAGACAGGTTGGGAGACTCTGGAAACACCATATATTTT
TRBV6-1,14,TRBD2,few,TRBJ2-3,CASSEIAGGATQYF,TGTGCCAGCAGTGAAATAGCGGGGGGTGCTACGCAGTATTTT
TRBV9,18,-,-,TRBJ1-3,CASSSPYPGGYSGNTIYF,TGTGCCAGCAGCTCACCCTATCCTGGGGGCTACTCTGGAAACACCATATATTTT
TRBV4-1,16,-,-,TRBJ2-7,CASSQDAPGRYNEQYF,TGCGCCAGCAGCCAAGATGCCCCGGGGAGGTACAATGAGCAGTACTTC
TRBV6-1,12,-,-,TRBJ1-2,CASSGLGGGYTF,TGTGCCAGCAGTGGACTTGGGGGTGGCTACACCTTC
TRBV19,17,-,few,TRBJ1-2,CASSIGAGVSPYYGYTF,TGTGCCAGTAGTATTGGGGCAGGGGTCTCCCCCTACTATGGCTACACCTTC
TRBV20-1,13,TRBD1,-,TRBJ1-2,CSATPGTGAGYTF,TGCAGTGCCACTCCCGGGACAGGGGCGGGCTACACCTTC
TRBV5-1,15,-,few,TRBJ1-1,CASSLGAGAGTEAFF,TGCGCCAGCAGCTTAGGGGCAGGGGCCGGCACTGAAGCTTTCTTT
TRBV3-1,15,TRBD2,-,TRBJ2-1,CASSGLSGEQETQFF,TGTGCCAGCAGTGGACTAAGCGGGGAACAAGAGACCCAGTTCTTC
TRBV15,15,TRBD1,few,TRBJ1-1,CATSRDWGQRIEAFF,TGTGCCACCAGCAGGGATTGGGGACAGCGTATTGAAGCTTTCTTT
TRBV4-3,14,-,few,TRBJ1-5,CASSLSTEGQPQHF,TGCGCCAGCAGCCTTTCGACAGAGGGTCAGCCCCAGCATTTT
TRBV4-2,15,-,-,TRBJ2-5,CASSQEETLGETQYF,TGTGCCAGCAGCCAAGAGGAGACCCTAGGAGAGACCCAGTACTTC
TRBV5-1,14,TRBD1,many,TRBJ2-5,CASSSTGGQETQYF,TGTGCCAGCAGTTCGACAGGGGGACAAGAGACCCAGTACTTC
TRBV12-3/TRBV12-4,16,-,many,TRBJ2-5,CASSPEAGRIEETQYF,TGTGCCAGCAGTCCGGAGGCAGGGCGGATTGAAGAGACCCAGTACTTC
TRBV28,11,-,few,TRBJ2-4,CASSPGTLKYF,TGTGCCAGCAGCCCAGGGACCCTCAAGTACTTC
TRBV20-1,13,TRBD1,few,TRBJ2-7,CSAPGTGDCEQYF,TGCAGTGCTCCCGGGACAGGGGACTGCGAGCAGTACTTC
TRBV20-1,13,-,few,TRBJ1-5,CSARRQGIQPQHF,TGCAGTGCTAGACGCCAGGGGATTCAGCCCCAGCATTTT
TRBV20-1,15,-,few,TRBJ1-1,CSAPSVTGMNTEAFF,TGCAGTGCCCCTTCTGTGACTGGGATGAACACTGAAGCTTTCTTT
TRBV7-7,13,-,-,TRBJ2-5,CASSYSDLETQYF,TGTGCTAGCAGCTATAGCGATCTGGAGACCCAGTACTTC
TRBV29-1,14,-,once,TRBJ2-2,CSVVGDLNTGELFF,TGCAGCGTTGTGGGTGATCTCAACACCGGGGAGCTGTTTTTT
TRBV6-6,17,-,once,TRBJ2-2,CASSYPRGGDNTGELFF,TGTGCCAGCAGTTACCCCAGGGGAGGGGATAACACCGGGGAGCTGTTTTTT
TRBV4-1,17,TRBD2,-,TRBJ2-3,CASSQDWLAGGQDTQYF,TGCGCCAGCAGCCAAGATTGGCTAGCGGGGGGTCAAGATACGCAGTATTTT
TRBV20-1,15,-,few,TRBJ2-1,CSAREASRSYNEQFF,TGCAGTGCTAGAGAGGCTAGCAGGTCCTACAATGAGCAGTTCTTC
TRBV4-1,17,TRBD2,few,TRBJ2-3,CASSQDPRRGGIDTQYF,TGCGCCAGCAGCCAAGATCCGAGGCGGGGAGGGATAGATACGCAGTATTTT
TRBV4-3,15,-,-,TRBJ2-4,CASSQDRRSWDIQYF,TGCGCCAGCAGCCAAGATCGGCGCAGTTGGGACATTCAGTACTTC
TRBV20-1,15,TRBD1,-,TRBJ1-5,CSATAGGGGNQPQHF,TGCAGTGCCACCGCAGGGGGAGGGGGCAATCAGCCCCAGCATTTT
TRBV4-1,16,-,-,TRBJ2-6,CASSPGPISGANVLTF,TGCGCCAGCAGCCCCGGACCGATCTCTGGGGCCAACGTCCTGACTTTC
TRBV29-1,11,-,-,TRBJ2-1,CSVQIGNEQFF,TGCAGCGTTCAAATTGGCAATGAGCAGTTCTTC
TRBV15,14,-,-,TRBJ1-1,CATSRDGSSTEAFF,TGTGCCACCAGCAGAGATGGGTCAAGCACTGAAGCTTTCTTT
TRBV30,12,-,-,TRBJ2-3,CAWSVGPDTQYF,TGTGCCTGGAGTGTGGGTCCAGATACGCAGTATTTT
TRBV7-8,18,TRBD1,-,TRBJ2-4,CASSLRQGEKLTKNIQYF,TGTGCCAGCAGCTTAAGACAGGGGGAGAAATTAACCAAAAACATTCAGTACTTC
TRBV6-6,15,-,-,TRBJ2-1,CASSYSRQDYNEQFF,TGTGCCAGCAGTTACTCCCGACAGGACTACAATGAGCAGTTCTTC
TRBV19,14,-,-,TRBJ1-1,CASARDTQNTEAFF,TGTGCCAGTGCCCGGGACACCCAGAACACTGAAGCTTTCTTT
TRBV29-1,14,TRBD1,many,TRBJ2-7,CSVEDKQGPYEQYF,TGCAGCGTTGAAGATAAACAGGGGCCCTACGAGCAGTACTTC
TRBV7-2,15,-,few,TRBJ2-1,CASSLSWSSYNEQFF,TGTGCCAGCAGCTTAAGCTGGAGCTCCTACAATGAGCAGTTCTTC
TRBV12-3/TRBV12-4,14,-,few,TRBJ2-5,CASSVDRGKETQYF,TGTGCCAGCAGTGTCGACCGCGGGAAAGAGACCCAGTACTTC
TRBV28,15,-,few,TRBJ1-1,CASSFWGRGYTEAFF,TGTGCCAGCAGTTTCTGGGGCAGGGGATACACTGAAGCTTTCTTT
TRBV29-1,14,TRBD1,-,TRBJ1-2,CSVAGQGPIYGYTF,TGCAGCGTAGCCGGACAGGGACCTATCTATGGCTACACCTTC
TRBV27,14,-,-,TRBJ1-4,CASSFRTVNEKLFF,TGTGCCAGCAGTTTCCGGACGGTCAATGAAAAACTGTTTTTT
TRBV20-1,14,-,-,TRBJ1-2,CSARGLDDNYGYTF,TGCAGTGCCCGCGGCCTTGACGATAACTATGGCTACACCTTC
TRBV18,15,TRBD1,-,TRBJ2-5,CASSPGQGFRETQYF,TGTGCCAGCTCACCAGGACAGGGATTTCGTGAGACCCAGTACTTC
TRBV20-1,16,-,few,TRBJ2-1,CSARDPAAAVADEQFF,TGCAGTGCTAGAGACCCAGCGGCGGCAGTTGCCGATGAGCAGTTCTTC
TRBV4-1,19,TRBD2,-,TRBJ2-1,CASSQVLGLAGGTRNEQFF,TGCGCCAGCAGCCAAGTCTTGGGACTAGCGGGGGGAACTCGCAATGAGCAGTTCTTC
TRBV10-3,13,-,-,TRBJ1-1,CAISRSKNTEAFF,TGTGCCATCAGTAGGTCGAAGAACACTGAAGCTTTCTTT
TRBV20-1,12,-,-,TRBJ2-7,CSARGPVYEQYF,TGCAGTGCACGAGGGCCTGTCTACGAGCAGTACTTC
TRBV27,15,TRBD1,-,TRBJ1-5,CASSLMGTGNQPQHF,TGTGCCAGCAGTTTAATGGGGACAGGCAATCAGCCCCAGCATTTT
TRBV28,15,-,-,TRBJ1-1,CASSLVVLGVTEAFF,TGTGCCAGCAGTTTAGTTGTGCTGGGGGTTACTGAAGCTTTCTTT
TRBV5-5,14,-,-,TRBJ1-1,CASSLSWMNTEAFF,TGTGCCAGCAGCTTGTCGTGGATGAACACTGAAGCTTTCTTT
TRBV5-1,15,TRBD1,few,TRBJ1-1,CASSVGQEGNPEAFF,TGCGCCAGCAGCGTAGGACAGGAAGGGAACCCTGAAGCTTTCTTT
TRBV7-2,12,-,-,TRBJ2-1,CAGTDGYNEQFF,TGTGCCGGCACCGATGGATACAATGAGCAGTTCTTC